The present T cell receptor beta chain was sequenced within a study of shared clonotypes between healthy human individuals. Study details: The plates for each donor numbered three CD4 naive, three CD4 memory, two CD8 naive and one CD8 memory.

A deep-level run was used for the assay. Methods used by the authors: ImmunoSEQ output lacked quality scores and full-length reads, limiting matched filtering. Using immunoSEQ multiplex PCR, the repertoire was profiled, and TCRdb retains in-frame clones only, with some absent. Clone size and V and J calls were adopted from that table, with D and trimming inferred from the DNA. The sample has roughly 1,100,000 clones, about 80% seen once. Study results and caveats: Around 5% of naive CD4 clonotypes were common to a few donors.

Of note for this clone: Its target is not known.

The V gene lost 7 bases and the J gene lost 3 bases, with 22 bases spanning the gap. The CDR3 runs 16 residues. Germline V CDR1 and CDR2: LNHDA, SQIVND (reference sequence). The sample taken for sequencing was memory CD4+ T cells sorted from blood. As for subset: CD45RA-negative fraction. The rearrangement joins TRBV19 to TRBJ2-7, with D perhaps TRBD1 (7 bases). This sequence originates from a man between 18 and 35 years old in good health. CDR3 amino acids: CASIPQEGTAFYEQYF. The CDR3 region has the DNA TGTGCCAGTATTCCGCAGGAGGGGACAGCGTTCTACGAGCAGTACTTC.